The rows below give T cell receptor beta chains drawn from one sample of a study of blood T cells in healthy people across ages. One entry per CDR3 protein, called by TCRdb with MiXCR from the 5' RACE reads. The sample has roughly 1.7 million distinct CDR3 sequences, about 31% seen once; the top ten hold about 10%. Source material: blood. The receptors here all came from a woman in her twenties or thirties in good health. Both conserved end residues are part of each CDR3. The order of the fields is V gene, J gene, clone size, D gene, CDR3 DNA, CDR3 protein. A D gene is named only where the DNA matches it firmly. Size values are once, few and many counts, or a class for expanded clones, and some rows have none.

v_call: TRBV28; j_call: TRBJ1-6; clone_size: few; d_call: .; cdr3_nt: TGTGCCAGCAGTTGGGACGCCCATAATTCACCCCTCCACTTT; cdr3_aa: CASSWDAHNSPLHF
v_call: TRBV5-5; j_call: TRBJ2-7; clone_size: .; d_call: TRBD2; cdr3_nt: TGTGCCAGCAGCTCCGAGGGACTAGCGGGGTTGTACGAGCAGTACTTC; cdr3_aa: CASSSEGLAGLYEQYF
v_call: TRBV6-2/TRBV6-3; j_call: TRBJ2-7; clone_size: once; d_call: .; cdr3_nt: TGTGCCGGCTCGACCGGGGACCTCGCGTACGAGCAGTACTTC; cdr3_aa: CAGSTGDLAYEQYF
v_call: TRBV5-1; j_call: TRBJ1-5; clone_size: .; d_call: .; cdr3_nt: TGCGCCAGCAGCTTGGAGCGTCGGAGCAATCAGCCCCAGCATTTT; cdr3_aa: CASSLERRSNQPQHF
v_call: TRBV28; j_call: TRBJ2-7; clone_size: .; d_call: .; cdr3_nt: TGTGCCAGCCGGCCGCTTAGTCTGCGCAGCGGCGTCCGCGAGCAGTACTTC; cdr3_aa: CASRPLSLRSGVREQYF
v_call: TRBV29-1; j_call: TRBJ2-5; clone_size: few; d_call: TRBD1; cdr3_nt: TGCAGCGTTGCGGGACAGGCCCAAGAGACCCAGTACTTC; cdr3_aa: CSVAGQAQETQYF
v_call: TRBV2; j_call: TRBJ2-3; clone_size: .; d_call: .; cdr3_nt: TGTGCCAGCAACCGAGACGGGAGAAGCACAGATACGCAGTATTTT; cdr3_aa: CASNRDGRSTDTQYF
v_call: TRBV6-1; j_call: TRBJ1-2; clone_size: .; d_call: .; cdr3_nt: TGTGCCAGCTGCCAAAAACCTCAGGACTATCTCCACCTAGGCTATGGCTACACCTTC; cdr3_aa: CASCQKPQDYLHLGYGYTF
v_call: TRBV5-1; j_call: TRBJ2-3; clone_size: .; d_call: TRBD2; cdr3_nt: TGCGCCAGCAGCTCCTCCCAGACTAGCGGGAGTATCGGCACAGATACGCAGTATTTT; cdr3_aa: CASSSSQTSGSIGTDTQYF
v_call: TRBV27; j_call: TRBJ1-5; clone_size: few; d_call: TRBD1; cdr3_nt: TGTGCCAGCAGTTTCGCCGGGACAGCAGGGCAGCCCCAGCATTTT; cdr3_aa: CASSFAGTAGQPQHF
v_call: TRBV29-1; j_call: TRBJ2-1; clone_size: .; d_call: TRBD1; cdr3_nt: TGCAGCGTACTGGACAGGGGGCTTCAGTATGAGCAGTTCTTC; cdr3_aa: CSVLDRGLQYEQFF
v_call: TRBV28; j_call: TRBJ2-7; clone_size: .; d_call: .; cdr3_nt: TGTGCCAGCAGGCGAAGGGTTACCTCCTACGAGCAGTACTTC; cdr3_aa: CASRRRVTSYEQYF
v_call: TRBV11-1; j_call: TRBJ1-2; clone_size: .; d_call: TRBD1; cdr3_nt: TGTGCCAGCAGCTTAGCCGGACAGGGCGGGAATGGCTACACCTTC; cdr3_aa: CASSLAGQGGNGYTF
v_call: TRBV6-5; j_call: TRBJ2-5; clone_size: few; d_call: TRBD2; cdr3_nt: TGTGCCAGCAGTCGGGCTAGCGGAGTGTACCAAGAGACCCAGTACTTC; cdr3_aa: CASSRASGVYQETQYF
v_call: TRBV4-1; j_call: TRBJ2-1; clone_size: few; d_call: TRBD2; cdr3_nt: TGCGCCAGCAGCCAGGGGGAGGGCCACTACAATGAGCAGTTCTTC; cdr3_aa: CASSQGEGHYNEQFF
v_call: TRBV2; j_call: TRBJ1-2; clone_size: .; d_call: .; cdr3_nt: TGTGCCAGCTTACCTGATAGCCGAACAGACTATGGCTACACCTTC; cdr3_aa: CASLPDSRTDYGYTF
v_call: TRBV20-1; j_call: TRBJ2-1; clone_size: few; d_call: .; cdr3_nt: TGCAGTGCACCGCTACCTACAATGAGGCAGTTCTTC; cdr3_aa: CSAPLPTMRQFF
v_call: TRBV20-1; j_call: TRBJ1-6; clone_size: few; d_call: TRBD1; cdr3_nt: TGCAGTGCTAGAGGGGGACAGGGACATAATACCTATAATTCACCCCTCCACTTT; cdr3_aa: CSARGGQGHNTYNSPLHF
v_call: TRBV7-9; j_call: TRBJ1-1; clone_size: .; d_call: .; cdr3_nt: TGTGCCAGCAGCCATACAAGCACTGAAGCTTTCTTT; cdr3_aa: CASSHTSTEAFF
v_call: TRBV7-2; j_call: TRBJ2-1; clone_size: .; d_call: .; cdr3_nt: TGTGCCAGCAGCTTACCCGGTGTGATTAATGAGCAGTTCTTC; cdr3_aa: CASSLPGVINEQFF
v_call: TRBV5-5; j_call: TRBJ2-7; clone_size: few; d_call: .; cdr3_nt: TGTGCCAGCAGCTACTCGTGGGGTTTTAGTGACGAGCAGTACTTC; cdr3_aa: CASSYSWGFSDEQYF
v_call: TRBV4-2; j_call: TRBJ2-1; clone_size: .; d_call: TRBD2; cdr3_nt: TGTGCCAGCAGCCAAGATCTAGGGACTAGTACCTTAAGCTCCTACAATGAGCAGTTCTTC; cdr3_aa: CASSQDLGTSTLSSYNEQFF
v_call: TRBV10-3; j_call: TRBJ2-6; clone_size: many; d_call: TRBD1; cdr3_nt: TGTGCCATTCAGGGGGAGTACCCTGGGGCCAACGTCCTGACTTTC; cdr3_aa: CAIQGEYPGANVLTF
v_call: TRBV5-1; j_call: TRBJ1-5; clone_size: .; d_call: .; cdr3_nt: TGCGCCAGCAGCTTGGAGGGGCCCAATCAGCCCCAGCATTTT; cdr3_aa: CASSLEGPNQPQHF
v_call: TRBV20-1; j_call: TRBJ2-3; clone_size: few; d_call: .; cdr3_nt: TGCAGTGCTAGTATTGAGCCGGATACGCAGTATTTT; cdr3_aa: CSASIEPDTQYF
v_call: TRBV28; j_call: TRBJ2-7; clone_size: .; d_call: TRBD2; cdr3_nt: TGTGCCAGCAACCTCGGACTAGCGGGCCTCCGCGAGCAGTACTTC; cdr3_aa: CASNLGLAGLREQYF
v_call: TRBV24-1; j_call: TRBJ2-5; clone_size: .; d_call: TRBD2; cdr3_nt: TGTGCCACCAAAAGCGGGAGGGCCTCCGAGACCCAGTACTTC; cdr3_aa: CATKSGRASETQYF
v_call: TRBV5-1; j_call: TRBJ1-2; clone_size: few; d_call: .; cdr3_nt: TGCGCCAGCTCCGCGACAGATAACTATGGCTACACCTTC; cdr3_aa: CASSATDNYGYTF